Below are 7 T cell receptor beta chains sequenced from a single sample in a study of T cells in Graves' hyperthyroidism and ophthalmopathy. Using RNA transcripts as the source, TCR beta CDR3 regions were amplified. The primer set for the first-round RT-PCR of the TCR CDR3 was HTBI. In TCRdb, the multiplex PCR reads were re-called with MiXCR into one record per CDR3 protein. The repertoire holds fewer than 800,000 distinct CDR3 sequences, with about 16% as singletons. The sequenced sample consisted of blood. These receptors came from a man between 18 and 29 years old with Graves' hyperthyroidism.

This clonotype showed up just a few times. The chain is built from TRBV2 and TRBJ1-3, with D maybe TRBD1 (6 bases). This CDR3 has 20 residues. Trimming took 6 bases from V and 0 from J, leaving 27 bases between them. Germline V CDR1 and CDR2: SNHLY, FYNNEI. CDR3 in amino acids: CASSVSYLEDSRYSGNTIYF. The CDR3 DNA reads TGTGCCAGCAGCGTCAGCTATCTGGAGGACAGTCGATACTCTGGAAACACCATATATTTT. The full variable domain, rest sourced from reference TRBV2 and TRBJ1-3, is EPEVTQTPSHQVTQMGQEVILRCVPISNHLYFYWYRQILGQKVEFLVSFYNNEISEKSEIFDDQFSVERPDGSNFTLKIRSTKLEDSAMYFCASSVSYLEDSRYSGNTIYFGEGSWLTVV.

This clonotype has a handful of counts. The rearrangement links TRBV20-1 to TRBJ2-2, with 7 bases identical to TRBD2. This CDR3 is built from 13 residues. V was clipped by 3 bases and J by 6 bases; unmatched bases: 4. Germline V gene sequence: CDR1 DFQATT, CDR2 SNEGSKA (reference sequence). CDR3 DNA: TGCAGTGCTAGTACTAGCGAGGCCGGGGAGCTGTTTTTT. Its translation: CSASTSEAGELFF.

This clonotype was detected many times. V usage is TRBV28 and J usage is TRBJ2-5; D may be TRBD1 (6 bases). The V gene lost 6 bases and the J gene lost 5 bases, with 10 bases spanning the gap. The CDR3 runs 12 residues. Germline loops: CDR1 MDHEN, CDR2 SYDVKM. The CDR3 is CASSSRGETQYF. The DNA of the CDR3 is TGTGCCAGCAGCTCGAGGGGGGAGACCCAGTACTTC.

In this sample, this clonotype turned up a few times. The J gene is TRBJ2-7, the V gene TRBV18; D is undetermined. Trimming left V 6 bases short and J 2 bases short, with 20 bases between. Germline V gene lookup returns CDR1 KGHSH and CDR2 LQKENI. The CDR3 has 16 amino acids. The CDR3 region is CASSRAVGVTAYEQYF. The CDR3 nucleotides are TGTGCCAGCTCCCGAGCCGTCGGAGTTACAGCCTACGAGCAGTACTTC. The entire variable domain, with the rest obtained from reference TRBV18 and TRBJ2-7, is as follows: NAGVMQNPRHLVRRRGQEARLRCSPMKGHSHVYWYRQLPEEGLKFMVYLQKENIIDESGMPKERFSAEFPKEGPSILRIQQVVRGDSAAYFCASSRAVGVTAYEQYFGPGTRLTVT.

This clonotype was detected a few times. The V gene is TRBV15, the J gene TRBJ2-3; TRBD2 might be the D (5 bases). The ends were cut back, 3 bases at V and 6 bases at J, with 10 bases in the middle. The CDR3 is 13 residues long. Per germline, CDR1 LNHNV and CDR2 YYDKDF (reference sequence). CDR3 nucleotide sequence: TGTGCCACCAGCAGGCTGGGCGGGGATACGCAGTATTTT. It codes for CATSRLGGDTQYF.

This clonotype was detected many times. The chain couples TRBV30 to TRBJ2-3; D is possibly TRBD1 (5 bases). The germline V gene has CDR1 GTSNPN and CDR2 SVGIG (reference sequence). V lost 1 base, J lost 11 bases, and 10 bases lay in between. There are 11 residues in the CDR3. The CDR3 spells CAWSEGAVQYF. The CDR3 DNA follows: TGTGCCTGGAGTGAAGGGGCAGTGCAGTATTTT.

The table lists this clonotype with many counts. The chain links TRBV29-1 to TRBJ2-7; either TRBD1 or TRBD2 may fit D (5 bases each). Germline V gene sequence: CDR1 SQVTM, CDR2 ANQGSEA. The V end lost 6 bases, the J end lost 2 bases, and 20 bases lay between the germline ends. This CDR3 comprises 15 residues. The CDR3 DNA sequence: TGCAGCGTGGGGGATCCTCAGGGAGTGGCCTACGAGCAGTACTTC. Amino acid sequence: CSVGDPQGVAYEQYF.